The source of this TCR beta chain is a study of T-cell memory formation after mild COVID-19. TCRdb analysed the 5' RACE reads with MiXCR anew, one entry per CDR3 protein. The data show 180,000 or so distinct CDR3 sequences, 9.5% to 13% seen once. This clonotype turned up a few times. Trimming cost V 4 bases and J 1 base, with 14 bases left between them. The CDR3 has 15 amino acids. In germline, CDR1 is SGHDT, CDR2 YYEEEE. The chain employs TRBV5-6 and TRBJ1-1; TRBD1 is a possible D gene (5 bases). Specimen: PBMCs or a T cell subset sorted from them (not recorded which). This receptor was identified in a man younger than 35 who had mild COVID-19 (a few samples of this study predate the infection). Cell type and time point are not known. The CDR3 DNA follows: TGTGCCAGCAGCCTAAGGGCAGGGAAGAACACTGAAGCTTTCTTT. It translates to CASSLRAGKNTEAFF.